One and the same sample provided the 27 T cell receptor beta chains below, sequenced in a study of memory CD4+ T cells and cytomegalovirus serostatus. Generated by immunoSEQ multiplex PCR, the TCRdb table keeps only in-frame clones and is missing some. Here the sample spans some 50,000 clones, around 76% being singletons. Single viable CD3+CD4+CD8-CD45RO+ cells were sorted as the memory CD4+ T cells. Material for sequencing was memory CD4+ T cells from blood. These receptors all stem from an adult in good health and CMV-seropositive.

This chain connects TRBV20-1 to TRBJ1-1; D is unclear. Germline V gene data show CDR1 as DFQATT and CDR2 as SNEGSKA (reference sequence). V lost 7 bases, J lost 5 bases, and 11 bases lay in between. The CDR3 spans 11 residues. CDR3 sequence reads: CSVEGGTEAFF. CDR3 nucleotides: TGCAGTGTTGAGGGAGGGACTGAAGCTTTCTTT.

This clone was found many times. V is TRBV4-1 and J is TRBJ1-2, with a tentative D call TRBD1 (5 bases). Germline CDR1 reads MGHRA; CDR2 reads YSYEKL. V was cut by 4 bases and J by 4 bases, with 22 bases left in between. This CDR3 spans 17 amino acids. The CDR3 region has the DNA TGCGCCAGCAGCCCATCGGTTCTAGTTCGGGGGGTCTATGGCTACACCTTC. This codes for CASSPSVLVRGVYGYTF.

The chain recombines TRBV7-2 with TRBJ2-6; perhaps TRBD1 as D (5 bases). Germline V gene data show CDR1 as SGHTA and CDR2 as FQGNSA. The CDR3 covers 15 residues. V lost 3 bases and J 2 bases, leaving 8 bases between the germline ends. The CDR3 DNA follows: TGTGCCAGCAGCTTTCAGGGTGCTGGGGCCAACGTCCTGACTTTC. Its protein is CASSFQGAGANVLTF.

The chain carries TRBV28 and TRBJ2-7, with TRBD1 identical over 8 bases. V shed 7 bases and J 0 bases; nucleotides not matched to a gene: 5. The CDR3 sequence is 14 residues long. Germline loops: CDR1 MDHEN, CDR2 SYDVKM. CDR3 sequence reads: CASKGQVISYEQYF. In DNA, the CDR3 is TGTGCCAGCAAGGGACAGGTGATCTCCTACGAGCAGTACTTC. Filled out from reference TRBV28 and TRBJ2-7, the complete variable domain reads DVKVTQSSRYLVKRTGEKVFLECVQDMDHENMFWYRQDPGLGLRLIYFSYDVKMKEKGDIPEGYSVSREKKERFSLILESASTNQTSMYLCASKGQVISYEQYFGPGTRLTVT.

V is TRBV5-6 and J is TRBJ2-6, with D unresolved. This CDR3 is 15 amino acids long. Trimming took off 2 bases at V and 0 bases at J, with 6 bases between the two ends. The germline V gene encodes CDR1 SGHDT and CDR2 YYEEEE. CDR3 sequence: CASSLLSSGANVLTF. DNA for the CDR3: TGTGCCAGCAGCTTACTCAGCTCTGGGGCCAACGTCCTGACTTTC.

The V and J genes are TRBV14 and TRBJ1-2, with 8 positions matching TRBD1. This CDR3 is 15 amino acids long. CDR1 and CDR2 (germline): SGHDN, FVKESK. The J segment lost 8 bases and the V segment lost 1 base, leaving 9 bases of the junction unmatched. The CDR3 sequence is CASSQAGTGGRGYTF. The DNA of the CDR3 is TGTGCCAGCAGCCAAGCCGGGACAGGCGGCAGAGGCTACACCTTC.

This CDR3 reads CASKLRQGRNTIYF. CDR3 bases: TGTGCCAGCAAACTCAGACAGGGGAGAAACACCATATATTTT. The V and J genes are TRBV11-2 and TRBJ1-3; TRBD1 matches at 8 bases. The CDR3 loop spans 14 amino acids. CDR1 and CDR2 (germline): SGHAT, FQNNGV. The trim removed 7 bases at V and 5 bases at J, leaving 7 bases unmatched.

The chain combines TRBV5-4 with TRBJ1-6; the D gene is possibly TRBD1 (6 bases). CDR1 is SGHNT, CDR2 YYREEE, per germline (reference sequence). This CDR3 has 14 amino acids. V dropped 4 bases and J dropped 7 bases, with 12 bases sitting between them. The CDR3 loop reads CASSREGENSPLHF. The CDR3 DNA reads TGTGCCAGCAGCCGAGAGGGGGAGAATTCACCCCTCCACTTT.

The V call is TRBV18, the J call TRBJ1-1; D gene ambiguous. The germline gives CDR1 KGHSH, CDR2 LQKENI. The ends were cut back, 3 bases at V and 3 bases at J, with 11 bases in the middle. The CDR3 has 14 residues. For the CDR3, the DNA is TGTGCCAGCTCACCGCCCCTCGGGTACACTGAAGCTTTCTTT. This codes for CASSPPLGYTEAFF.

V and J are TRBV5-1 and TRBJ2-7, with 9 positions matching TRBD1. Germline V CDR1 and CDR2: SGHRS, YFSETQ. This CDR3 has 14 residues. Losses at the gene ends were 4 bases for V and 3 bases for J; bases not matched to a gene: 5. The CDR3 here is CASSVGQGIYEQYF. In nucleotides, the CDR3 is TGCGCCAGCAGCGTCGGACAGGGGATCTACGAGCAGTACTTC.

The genes are TRBV29-1 and TRBJ2-7; TRBD2 is a possible D gene (5 bases). The CDR3 totals 11 residues. With 6 bases removed from V and 4 bases from J, the gap between germline ends came to 10 bases. The germline gives CDR1 SQVTM, CDR2 ANQGSEA. The DNA of the CDR3 is TGCAGCGTGGGGTCGGGGTACGAGCAGTACTTC. Protein: CSVGSGYEQYF.

The genes are TRBV5-1 and TRBJ2-5; TRBD2 matches at 13 bases. CDR3 size: 16 residues. Germline V lookup: CDR1 SGHRS, CDR2 YFSETQ. Losses at the gene ends were 4 bases for V and 1 base for J; bases not matched to a gene: 4. The CDR3 protein is CASSPTSGGSQETQYF. In DNA form, the CDR3 reads TGCGCCAGCAGCCCGACTAGCGGGGGGTCCCAAGAGACCCAGTACTTC.

The genes are TRBV7-8 and TRBJ1-1; D is unclear. The CDR3 has 15 amino acids. The V end lost 5 bases, the J end lost 3 bases, and 16 bases lay between the germline ends. CDR1 is SGHVS and CDR2 is FQNEAQ in the germline V gene. In DNA, the CDR3 is TGTGCCAGCAGCCAACGGCGTGTTGCATACACTGAAGCTTTCTTT. It translates to CASSQRRVAYTEAFF.

The CDR3 nucleotides are TGTGCCAGCTCACCAACACCCTACGAGCAGTACTTC. As protein: CASSPTPYEQYF. The V and J genes are TRBV18 and TRBJ2-7; D not resolved. CDR1 and CDR2 from the germline V gene are KGHSH and LQKENI. V was clipped by 2 bases and J by 2 bases, with 4 bases between them. The CDR3 length is 12 residues.

There are many counts of this clone. This rearrangement joins TRBV5-1 to TRBJ2-3; D could derive from TRBD1 or TRBD2 (6 bases each). The CDR3 length is 17 residues. V shed 0 bases and J shed 0 bases, with 14 bases lying between them. The germline gives CDR1 SGHRS, CDR2 YFSETQ. CDR3 sequence (DNA): TGCGCCAGCAGCTTGGGTGGAGGGCAGGGGAGCACAGATACGCAGTATTTT. The encoded protein is CASSLGGGQGSTDTQYF.

This clone is a singleton in its sample. The chain recombines TRBV19 with TRBJ2-2; D call uncertain. V lost 3 bases and J lost 0, with 5 bases in between. There are 14 residues in the CDR3. Germline V gene lookup returns CDR1 LNHDA and CDR2 SQIVND (reference sequence). CDR3 loop: CASSMVPNTGELFF. The DNA for the CDR3 is TGTGCCAGTAGTATGGTCCCGAACACCGGGGAGCTGTTTTTT.

This clone was seen only once. The chain joins TRBV20-1 to TRBJ1-4; tentative D call: TRBD1 (5 bases). CDR1 and CDR2 from the germline V gene are DFQATT and SNEGSKA (reference sequence). The CDR3 extends over 11 amino acids. CDR3 bases: TGCAGCGCTGGGGGGGTTTCGGAACTGTTTTTT. Its protein product is CSAGGVSELFF.

V gene TRBV5-1 combines with J gene TRBJ2-1, with TRBD2 identical over 8 bases. The CDR3 is made up of 16 amino acids. Germline CDR1 SGHRS, CDR2 YFSETQ. V was clipped by 0 bases and J by 2 bases; unmatched bases: 4. CDR3 protein: CASSLAVAGTYNEQFF. For the CDR3, the DNA is TGCGCCAGCAGCTTGGCGGTAGCGGGGACCTACAATGAGCAGTTCTTC.

This clone was detected once. The gene calls are TRBV18 and TRBJ2-3; weak D call: TRBD1 (5 bases). Germline CDR1 is KGHSH and CDR2 is LQKENI. This CDR3 is 16 amino acids long. Trimming took 2 bases from V and 3 from J, leaving 15 bases between them. As DNA, the CDR3 is TGTGCCAGCTCACCAACACAGGAGCCAGGTACAGATACGCAGTATTTT. This codes for CASSPTQEPGTDTQYF.

This rearrangement joins TRBV9 to TRBJ2-3, with D possibly TRBD1 on 5 matching bases. This CDR3 is 15 amino acids long. Trimming removed 3 bases at V and 0 bases at J, with 11 bases between. CDR1 and CDR2 from the germline V gene are SGDLS and YYNGEE. CDR3 sequence reads: CASSGRTPSTDTQYF. The CDR3 DNA reads TGTGCCAGCAGCGGCCGGACACCCAGCACAGATACGCAGTATTTT.

This chain links TRBV9 with TRBJ2-1, with 10 positions matching TRBD1. The CDR3 contains 16 residues. After removal of 4 bases from V and 4 bases from J, the junction contained 8 bases not matched to a gene. CDR1 and CDR2 from the germline V gene are SGDLS and YYNGEE. CDR3: CASSIYPGQGYNEQFF. In DNA form, the CDR3 reads TGTGCCAGCAGCATATATCCGGGACAGGGGTACAATGAGCAGTTCTTC. Full variable domain (outside the CDR3, taken from reference TRBV9 and TRBJ2-1): DSGVTQTPKHLITATGQRVTLRCSPRSGDLSVYWYQQSLDQGLQFLIQYYNGEERAKGNILERFSAQQFPDLHSELNLSSLELGDSALYFCASSIYPGQGYNEQFFGPGTRLTVL.

The rearrangement joins TRBV13 to TRBJ1-6; tentatively, D is TRBD1 (5 bases). V shed 2 bases and J shed 5 bases, with 10 bases lying between them. Looked up from germline, CDR1 is PRHDT and CDR2 is FYEKMQ (reference sequence). CDR3 length equals 15 residues. CDR3 residues: CASSLKDTDNSPLHF. CDR3 coding DNA: TGTGCCAGCAGCTTAAAGGACACCGATAATTCACCCCTCCACTTT.

The CDR3 nucleotides are TGTGCCAGCAGCTTAGAAAGAATCAATGAGCAGTTCTTC. It yields the protein CASSLERINEQFF. The chain is built from TRBV11-1 and TRBJ2-1; D is unclear. The CDR3 covers 13 residues. In germline, CDR1 is SGHAT, CDR2 FQDESV (reference sequence). The V gene lost 1 base and the J gene lost 6 bases, with 7 bases spanning the gap. Variable domain in full (rest from reference TRBV11-1 and TRBJ2-1): EAEVAQSPRYKITEKSQAVAFWCDPISGHATLYWYRQILGQGPELLVQFQDESVVDDSQLPKDRFSAERLKGVDSTLKIQPAELGDSAMYLCASSLERINEQFFGPGTRLTVL.

This clone was found a few times. The chain joins TRBV5-1 to TRBJ2-2; 8 bases map to TRBD1. The V and J ends lost 3 bases and 0 bases, in that order; junction bases with no gene match: 4. Germline V gene data show CDR1 as SGHRS and CDR2 as YFSETQ. This CDR3 has 16 residues. This CDR3 is CASSSTGDSNTGELFF. CDR3 DNA sequence: TGCGCCAGCAGCTCGACAGGGGATTCGAACACCGGGGAGCTGTTTTTT.

This clone was detected only once. The J gene is TRBJ2-7, the V gene TRBV5-1; D unclear. The CDR3 has 15 residues. The V end lost 5 bases, the J end lost 2 bases, and 17 bases lay between the germline ends. Germline-derived CDR1 and CDR2 are SGHRS and YFSETQ. The CDR3 sequence is CASSAVGQPAYEQYF. The DNA of the CDR3 is TGCGCCAGCAGTGCAGTTGGCCAGCCCGCCTACGAGCAGTACTTC. Drawing the rest from reference TRBV5-1 and TRBJ2-7, the complete variable domain is KAGVTQTPRYLIKTRGQQVTLSCSPISGHRSVSWYQQTPGQGLQFLFEYFSETQRNKGNFPGRFSGRQFSNSRSEMNVSTLELGDSALYLCASSAVGQPAYEQYFGPGTRLTVT.

CDR3 residues: CASSPGQGNTGELFF. The CDR3 bases are TGTGCCAGCAGCCCCGGACAGGGGAACACCGGGGAGCTGTTTTTT. V usage is TRBV7-9 and J usage is TRBJ2-2, with 8 bases identical to TRBD1. Looked up from germline, CDR1 is SEHNR and CDR2 is FQNEAQ (reference sequence). The CDR3 is 15 amino acids. V gave up 5 bases and J gave up 1 base; unmatched junction bases: 3.

This chain uses TRBV5-6 with TRBJ2-1; D might be TRBD1 (6 bases). Trimming shortened V by 3 bases and J by 0 bases, and 10 bases separated the two germline ends. This CDR3 contains 15 residues. From germline, CDR1 is SGHDT and CDR2 YYEEEE. Here the CDR3 DNA reads TGTGCCAGCAGCTACGACAGGAGCTCCTACAATGAGCAGTTCTTC. This translates into CASSYDRSSYNEQFF.